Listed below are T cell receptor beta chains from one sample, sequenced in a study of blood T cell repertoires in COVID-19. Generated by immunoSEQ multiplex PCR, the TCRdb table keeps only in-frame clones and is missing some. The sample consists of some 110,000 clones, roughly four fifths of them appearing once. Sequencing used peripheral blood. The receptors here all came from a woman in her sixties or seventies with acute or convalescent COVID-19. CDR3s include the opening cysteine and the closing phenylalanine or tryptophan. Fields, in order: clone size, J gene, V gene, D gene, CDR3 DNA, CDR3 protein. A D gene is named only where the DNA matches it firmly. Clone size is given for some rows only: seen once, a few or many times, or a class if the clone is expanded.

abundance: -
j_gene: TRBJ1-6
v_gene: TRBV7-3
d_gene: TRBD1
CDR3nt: TGTGCCAGCAGCTCCGGGACAGCTAATTCACCCCTCCACTTT
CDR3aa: CASSSGTANSPLHF

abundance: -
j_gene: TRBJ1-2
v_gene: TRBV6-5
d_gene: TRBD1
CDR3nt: TGTGCCAGCAGTTACGCGACAGGGTCTGGCTATGGCTACACCTTC
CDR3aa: CASSYATGSGYGYTF

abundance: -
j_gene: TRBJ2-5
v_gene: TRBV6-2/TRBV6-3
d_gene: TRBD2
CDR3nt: TGTGCCAGCAGTCAGCGGGAGAGGGGAGAGACCCAGTACTTC
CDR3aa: CASSQRERGETQYF

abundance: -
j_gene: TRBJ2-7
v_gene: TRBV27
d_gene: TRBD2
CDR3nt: TGTGCCAGCAGTGTCCTAGCGGGGTCCTCCTACGAGCAGTACTTC
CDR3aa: CASSVLAGSSYEQYF

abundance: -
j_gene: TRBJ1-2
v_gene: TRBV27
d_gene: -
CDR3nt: TGTGCCAGCAGACCTTACAGGATTGGGGATGGCTACACCTTC
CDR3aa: CASRPYRIGDGYTF

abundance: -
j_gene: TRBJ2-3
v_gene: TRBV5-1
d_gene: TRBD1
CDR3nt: TGCGCCAGCAGCGTAGGGACAGGGGGTCGCACAGATACGCAGTATTTT
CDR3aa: CASSVGTGGRTDTQYF

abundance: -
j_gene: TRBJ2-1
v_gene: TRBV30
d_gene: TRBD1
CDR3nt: TGTGCCTGGAGTTGGGACAGTTACAATGAGCAGTTCTTC
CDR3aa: CAWSWDSYNEQFF

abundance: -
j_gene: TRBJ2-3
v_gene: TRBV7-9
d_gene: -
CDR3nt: TGTGCCAGCAGCCAAACGGACAGCTATCCCACAGATACGCAGTATTTT
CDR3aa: CASSQTDSYPTDTQYF

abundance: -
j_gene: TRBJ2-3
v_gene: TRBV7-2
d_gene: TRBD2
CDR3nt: TGTGCCAGCAGCTTTGTTGCTGGGACTAGCGGGAGCACAGATACGCAGTATTTT
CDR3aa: CASSFVAGTSGSTDTQYF

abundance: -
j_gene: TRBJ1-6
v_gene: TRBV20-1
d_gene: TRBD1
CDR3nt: TGCAGTGCTAGTAATCCGGCAGGGGGTAAATCACCCCTCCACTTT
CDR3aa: CSASNPAGGKSPLHF

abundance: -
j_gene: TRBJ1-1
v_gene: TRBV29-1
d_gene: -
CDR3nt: TGCAGCGTTGAAGACTTTGAAGCTTTCTTT
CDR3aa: CSVEDFEAFF

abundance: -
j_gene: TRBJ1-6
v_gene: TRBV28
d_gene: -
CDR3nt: TGTGCCAGCAGCTACCTCTTCTATAATTCACCCCTCCACTTT
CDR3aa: CASSYLFYNSPLHF

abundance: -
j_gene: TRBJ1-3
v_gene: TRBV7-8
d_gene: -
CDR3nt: TGTGCCAGCAGCTTAGGCAAGAGCTCTGGAAACACCATATATTTT
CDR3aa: CASSLGKSSGNTIYF

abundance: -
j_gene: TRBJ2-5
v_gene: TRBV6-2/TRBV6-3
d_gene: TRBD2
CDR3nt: TGTGCCAGCAGTTCCTGGGGCGCGACTAGCGGTAATCAAGAGACCCAGTACTTC
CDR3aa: CASSSWGATSGNQETQYF

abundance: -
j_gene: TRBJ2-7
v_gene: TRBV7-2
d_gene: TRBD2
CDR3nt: TGTGCCAGCAGCTTGGGGGGGTCCCCTTACGAGCAGTACTTC
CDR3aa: CASSLGGSPYEQYF

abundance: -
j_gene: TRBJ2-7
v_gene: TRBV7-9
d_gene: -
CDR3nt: TGTGCCAGCAGCTTTGGGGGCTTGGCTTACGAGCAGTACTTC
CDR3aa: CASSFGGLAYEQYF

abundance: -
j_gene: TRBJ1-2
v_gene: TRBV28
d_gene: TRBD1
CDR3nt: TGTGCCAGCAAGGGGACAGGGGCGGGTGGCTACACCTTC
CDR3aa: CASKGTGAGGYTF

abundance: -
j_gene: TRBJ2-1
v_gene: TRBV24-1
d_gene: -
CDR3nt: TGTGCCACCAGTGATGGGCTTTACAATGAGCAGTTCTTC
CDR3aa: CATSDGLYNEQFF

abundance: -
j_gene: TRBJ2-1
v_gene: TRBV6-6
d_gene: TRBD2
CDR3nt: TGTGCCAGCAGTCCAGGTGGGGCTAGCGGTTACTACAATGAGCAGTTCTTC
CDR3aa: CASSPGGASGYYNEQFF

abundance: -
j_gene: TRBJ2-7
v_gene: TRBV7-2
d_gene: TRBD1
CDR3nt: TGTGCCAGCAGCTTTCCGGGACAGGGGGCGCGCGGTGGTTCCTACGAGCAGTACTTC
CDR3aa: CASSFPGQGARGGSYEQYF

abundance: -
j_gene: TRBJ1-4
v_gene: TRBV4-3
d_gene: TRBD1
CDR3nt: TGCGCCAGCAGCCAAATACCGGGACAGGGAGGAGAAAAACTGTTTTTT
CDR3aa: CASSQIPGQGGEKLFF

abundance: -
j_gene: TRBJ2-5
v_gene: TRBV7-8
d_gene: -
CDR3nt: TGTGCCAGCAGCTTAGCCCGTTTGTTCCAAGAGACCCAGTACTTC
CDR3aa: CASSLARLFQETQYF

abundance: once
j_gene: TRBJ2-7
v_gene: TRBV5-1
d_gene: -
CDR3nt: TGCGCCAGCAGCTTGGCCTGGGGGGGCCAGACCTACGAGCAGTACTTC
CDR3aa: CASSLAWGGQTYEQYF

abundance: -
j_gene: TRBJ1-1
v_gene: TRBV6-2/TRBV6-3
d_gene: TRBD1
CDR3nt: TGTGCCAGCAGTTACCCGGACAGGGGGGAGACTGAAGCTTTCTTT
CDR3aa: CASSYPDRGETEAFF

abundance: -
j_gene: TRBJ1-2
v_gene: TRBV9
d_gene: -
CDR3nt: TGTGCCAGCAGCGTAGCTGTCGGCAGGGGCTATGGCTACACCTTC
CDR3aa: CASSVAVGRGYGYTF

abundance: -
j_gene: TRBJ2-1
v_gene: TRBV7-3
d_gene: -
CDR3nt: TGTGCCAGCAGCTTAACCCGTCGCACAGGGAGCTCCTACAATGAGCAGTTCTTC
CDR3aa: CASSLTRRTGSSYNEQFF

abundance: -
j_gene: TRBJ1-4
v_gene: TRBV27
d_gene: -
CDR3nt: TGTGCCAGCAGTTTGGGGGGACGTGAAAAACTGTTTTTT
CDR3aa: CASSLGGREKLFF

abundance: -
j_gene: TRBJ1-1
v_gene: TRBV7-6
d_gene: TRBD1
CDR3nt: TGTGCCAGCAGCCGCTATACAGGGGTCTTCGCTGAAGCTTTCTTT
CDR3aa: CASSRYTGVFAEAFF

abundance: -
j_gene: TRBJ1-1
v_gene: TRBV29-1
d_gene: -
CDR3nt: TGCAGCGTTGAAGGCGGGGGGGGGACTGAAGCTTTCTTT
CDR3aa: CSVEGGGGTEAFF

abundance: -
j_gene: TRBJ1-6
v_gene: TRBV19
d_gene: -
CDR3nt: TGTGCCAGTAGTATAGATCACGGTAATTCACCCCTCCACTTT
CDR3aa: CASSIDHGNSPLHF

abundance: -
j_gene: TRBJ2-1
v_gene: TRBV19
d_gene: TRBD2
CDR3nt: TGTGCCAGTACCCCGGGACTAGCGGGGTACTACAATGAGCAGTTCTTC
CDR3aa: CASTPGLAGYYNEQFF